The following is a T cell receptor beta chain sequence with its context. Its antigen is unknown. No base qualities exist here, and no much larger clone lies one base off it. The source of the sample is a study of cytomegalovirus exposure and HLA in healthy donors (dated 2017 in TCRdb). Regarding the complete study: In an earlier analysis of approximately 500 of the donors, 250 to 350 Gb of sequence data and 95 million to 130 million unique TCR beta sequences from roughly 200 million T cells were reported. Along with the roughly 610-subject first cohort, a separate validation cohort of over a hundred different subjects was used. The later analysis used no new phenotypic data to find candidate immune exposures, relying instead on TCR beta sequences and their occurrence across donors. Typing coverage varied by locus: about 620-630 donors for A, B, C, DRB1 and DQB1; roughly 500 for DQA1; more than 600 for DPA1; under 490 for DPB1. The aim of the study was to test whether cataloging public T cell receptors could identify signatures of past pathogen exposure. A later analysis re-analyzed previously published TCR beta repertoires from 660 or so donors and added high-resolution HLA genotyping to study TCR occurrence patterns. Because of strong linkage in the cohort, five DR-DQ haplotypes were treated as single units for association and clustering. Among the roughly 410 genotyped donors, around 81% belonged to the genetic ancestry cluster associated with self-reported Caucasian donors. Genome-wide SNP genotypes for about 65% of the roughly 700 donors were used in a later genetic analysis, which treated that subset as a discovery cohort. An earlier analysis of 587 of the donors used high-throughput TCR beta sequencing to judge whether each TCR beta V gene segment behaved as functional or pseudogenic. Both class I and class II loci were covered by HLA typing, at four-digit resolution. An early release that covered about 640 HLA-typed donors contained 300 to 350 gigabases of sequencing data and approximately 85 million unique TCR sequences. All discovery cohort repertoires had been generated using a single sequencing platform. On average, around 240,000 unique TCR beta nucleotide sequences were sequenced per donor among 398 genotyped donors of the cohort, with 15% to 20% of those sequences being non-productive. Donor age, sex, ethnicity and CMV serostatus were compiled alongside the repertoire data. The study combined high-throughput TCR immunosequencing, statistical association of individual TCRs with disease status, and machine learning to predict cytomegalovirus infection status. The study used immunosequencing to profile the T cell repertoires of under 700 subjects and linked those repertoires to cytomegalovirus serostatus.

In total, just over 650 healthy bone marrow donors made up the cohort. Cohort members were all nominally healthy when sampled, although unrecorded immune exposures were likely present. The donor was CMV seropositive and belonged to the group of 250 to 300 seropositive cohort members. Each donor provided a peripheral blood sample, and peripheral blood mononuclear cells were used for TCR beta sequencing. Genomic DNA was extracted from the blood cell samples with the Qiagen DNeasy Blood Extraction Kit. The paper as a whole reports these results and caveats: Across donors, most TCR sequences were observed very rarely, whereas some public TCRs were present in many individuals. Broadly in line with IMGT annotations, most TCR beta V segments showed up in productive rearrangements about 87% or about 30% of the time in an earlier analysis of roughly 590 of the donors. A further reported finding was that TCR beta sequences accurately predicted the HLA-A and HLA-B alleles for most subjects in the first cohort. According to a later genetic analysis, donors in an Asian-associated ancestry cluster had fewer N-insertions in productive TCRs than the approximately 670-donor mean. In a later analysis, HLA-associated TCR beta chains showed more clonal expansion and lower generation probabilities than non-associated chains that were equally common. In the study, 164 TCR beta chains were listed as associated with cytomegalovirus. A cluster of highly shared sequence variants was judged likely to represent a technical artifact of the sequencing pipeline. The authors suggested that the approach could potentially be extended to other disease states and immunological phenotypes. The only immune exposure information available for the cohort was CMV serostatus. The 87-base-pair reads could not distinguish some IMGT-functional V segments, including TRBV6-2 and TRBV6-3, so those segments were excluded. Strong co-occurrence of HLA alleles, especially DR and DQ, made assigning TCR associations to individual alleles difficult. At a false discovery rate of 0.05, a later analysis linked 16,951 TCR beta sequences to specific HLA alleles. In this cohort, only TCR beta chains were sequenced, and detectable features were limited by the absence of alpha or paired-chain data. Several of the top co-occurrence clusters appeared to be linked to parvovirus B19, influenza, CMV and Epstein-Barr virus, according to a later analysis. Most CMV-associated TCR beta chains appeared to be HLA-restricted in a later analysis, and the HLA associations seemed to be driven largely by CMV exposure. Correlated functional status among segregating V segments might be attributable to linkage disequilibrium, but an unknown experimental factor could not be ruled out. Because counts were too low, about 18 rarely observed V segments, including chromosome 9 orphons, were excluded from the earlier analysis of fewer than 650 of the donors. Because HLA typing was unavailable for some donors at each locus, only the typed subset was used in association tests. Roughly uniform sequencing depth across donors was assumed in presence/absence analyses, although this assumption may not hold. A later genetic analysis associated a missense DCLRE1C variant with V-gene and J-gene trimming of TCR beta chains, and an independent cohort replicated the association. A few of the identified cytomegalovirus-associated TCR beta chains were confirmed in vitro to be specific for cytomegalovirus antigens. In a later analysis, the rate of TCR association differed among HLA loci, with DRB1 alleles having the most associated TCRs and HLA-C alleles having the fewest. Cytomegalovirus status was reported to be diagnosed by the classifier with high specificity and sensitivity in both the original and validation cohorts.

V lost 1 base and J lost 1 base; the stretch between them is 10 bases long. Based on the germline V gene, the CDR1 and CDR2 sequences are SGHNT and YENEEA. CDR3 length: 15 amino acids, cysteine to phenylalanine. The CDR3 DNA has 45 bases and is translated from base 1. Library preparation employed the immunoSEQ multiplex PCR assay. The multiplex PCR relied on a mix of 60 forward primers for TCR Vbeta segments and 13 reverse primers for TCR Jbeta segments. The CDR3 region of rearranged TCR beta genes was amplified from genomic DNA by a multiplex PCR assay. On the Illumina HiSeq System, the amplified TCR beta libraries were sequenced as 87-base-pair reads. Per the original workflow: A later analysis counted approximately 74 million unique TCR beta chains across the 600 to 850 repertoires, and 10 million to 11 million of these chains were shared by at least two donors. A nearest-neighbor algorithm error-corrected the raw reads and collapsed the reads into unique sequences, merging closely related sequences to remove PCR and sequencing errors. Alignment of CDR3 sequences to IMGT reference sequences was used to assign V, D and J gene segments. For a sequence to be retained, at least a six-nucleotide match to both a V gene segment and a J gene segment was required. A rearrangement counted as productive if the CDR3 had no stop codons and remained in frame with V and J, and every other rearrangement counted as non-productive. CDR3 was defined according to IMGT convention as the region running from the second conserved V-encoded cysteine to the conserved J-encoded phenylalanine. In an earlier analysis of approximately 500 of the donors, sequences lacking an unambiguous match to a single V gene segment were excluded. In an earlier analysis of more than 500 of the donors, a V segment was called functional when productive rearrangements were above 56.7%, and segregating when the standard deviation between donors exceeded 5%. A statistical classification framework was built to diagnose cytomegalovirus status from the catalog of TCR beta chain sequences. A later analysis assigned V and J genes by comparing TCR nucleotide sequences with IMGT/GENE-DB human TR gene sequences. Using the TCRdist pipeline, a later analysis assigned CDR3 sequences along with most-parsimonious VDJ recombination scenarios. A later analysis defined each TCR beta chain by its CDR3 amino acid sequence plus V-gene family, and excluded reads lacking a unique V-gene family. To address suspected cross-contamination and a sequencing artifact, a later analysis removed approximately 600 highly shared, low-generation-probability nucleotide sequences. For each public chain, a later analysis derived a clonal expansion index from normalized ranks of inferred template counts within each repertoire. In a later analysis, generation probabilities were computed with a VDJ recombination model fitted to out-of-frame rearrangements, and the resulting probabilities were checked against IGoR. Hypergeometric tests were used in a later analysis to score TCR-TCR, TCR-HLA and TCR-CMV co-occurrence, with a repertoire-size bias correction applied to the TCR pairs. To estimate false discovery rates, a later analysis permuted the HLA or CMV assignments 20 times. A later analysis grouped co-occurring TCRs with DBSCAN, adding TCRdist sequence similarity when clustering within HLA-allele-positive subsets. Repertoires with fewer than 30,000 or more than 120,000 public chains, plus five repertoires with anomalous nucleotide sharing, were excluded from co-occurrence clustering. Drawn from immuneACCESS, this table holds only the in-frame rearrangements with V and J called that TCRdb kept. Clones are partly lost; checked studies trace under half to an unresolved V gene and leave the rest unexplained. V and J calls and clone size are as listed in that table; D and trimming were resolved from the DNA. This sample lists 150,000 to 200,000 clones; around three quarters were detected once. The top ten clonotypes cover approximately 14% of the sample.

The specimen sequenced was PBMCs. This receptor chain uses TRBV11-3 and TRBJ2-5; TRBD1 is a possible D gene, resting on 5 matching bases. The receptor was isolated from a woman aged 25 to 39 in good health and CMV-seropositive. The nucleotides are TGTGCCAGCAGCTTAGCCCCAGACAGCCAAGAGACCCAGTACTTC. It codes for CASSLAPDSQETQYF.